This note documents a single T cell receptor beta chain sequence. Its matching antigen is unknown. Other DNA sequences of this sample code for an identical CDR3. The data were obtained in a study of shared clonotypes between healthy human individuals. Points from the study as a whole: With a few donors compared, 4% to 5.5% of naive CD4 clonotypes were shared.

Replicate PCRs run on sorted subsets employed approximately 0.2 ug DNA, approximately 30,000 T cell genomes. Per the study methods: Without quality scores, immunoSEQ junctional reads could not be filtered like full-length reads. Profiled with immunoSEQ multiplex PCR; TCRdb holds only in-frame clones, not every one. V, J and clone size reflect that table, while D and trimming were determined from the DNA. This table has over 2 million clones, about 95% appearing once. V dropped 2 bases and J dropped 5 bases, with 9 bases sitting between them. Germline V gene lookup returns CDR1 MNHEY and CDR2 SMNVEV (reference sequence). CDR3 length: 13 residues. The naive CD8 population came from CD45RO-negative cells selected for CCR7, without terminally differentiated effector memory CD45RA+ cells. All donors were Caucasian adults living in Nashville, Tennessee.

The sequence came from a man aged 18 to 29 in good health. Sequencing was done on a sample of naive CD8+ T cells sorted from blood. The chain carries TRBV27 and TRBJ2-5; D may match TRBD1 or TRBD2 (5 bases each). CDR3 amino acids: CASSLGGRETQYF. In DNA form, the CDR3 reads TGTGCCAGCAGTTTAGGGGGAAGGGAGACCCAGTACTTC.